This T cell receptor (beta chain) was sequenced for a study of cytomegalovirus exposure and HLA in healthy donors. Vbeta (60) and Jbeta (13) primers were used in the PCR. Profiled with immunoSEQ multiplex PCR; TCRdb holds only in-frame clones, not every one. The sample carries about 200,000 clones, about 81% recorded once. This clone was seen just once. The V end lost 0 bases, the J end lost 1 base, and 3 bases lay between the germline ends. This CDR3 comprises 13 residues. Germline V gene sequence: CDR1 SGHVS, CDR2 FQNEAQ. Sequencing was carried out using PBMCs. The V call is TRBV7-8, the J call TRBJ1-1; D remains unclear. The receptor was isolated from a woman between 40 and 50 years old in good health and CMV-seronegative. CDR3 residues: CASSLARNTEAFF. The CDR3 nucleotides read TGTGCCAGCAGCTTAGCCCGGAACACTGAAGCTTTCTTT.